The sequence of this TCR beta chain was determined in a study of T cells in Graves' hyperthyroidism and ophthalmopathy. The CDR3 regions of TCR beta were amplified from RNA transcripts. HTBI primers were the set used in a first-round RT-PCR of the TCR CDR3. TCRdb redid the calling of the multiplex PCR reads with MiXCR, one entry per CDR3 protein. Found here are over 700,000 distinct CDR3 sequences, around 40% of them singletons; the top ten hold less than 35%. The PBMCs studied were ones that came from roughly 9.1 ml fresh peripheral blood. Germline-derived CDR1 and CDR2 are SGHRS and YFSETQ. V lost 5 bases to trimming and J lost 5 bases, with 10 bases between them. This CDR3 contains 12 residues.

The TCR originated in a woman between 40 and 55 years old with Graves' hyperthyroidism. J is TRBJ2-5 and V is TRBV5-1; D perhaps matches TRBD2 (6 bases). The sequenced sample was blood. CDR3 nucleotides: TGCGCCAGCAGTGGGGACTTGGAGACCCAGTACTTC. This encodes CASSGDLETQYF. Using reference TRBV5-1 and TRBJ2-5 for the parts outside the CDR3, the full variable domain is KAGVTQTPRYLIKTRGQQVTLSCSPISGHRSVSWYQQTPGQGLQFLFEYFSETQRNKGNFPGRFSGRQFSNSRSEMNVSTLELGDSALYLCASSGDLETQYFGPGTRLLVL.